This TCR beta chain was profiled in a study of T cells in Graves' hyperthyroidism and ophthalmopathy. Findings of the study overall: Appearing also in blood were most of the thyroid clonotypes expanded above 0.001.

About this clonotype itself: Antigen unknown.

Germline values: CDR1 SGHAT, CDR2 FQNNGV. This CDR3 is 13 amino acids long. Amplification yielded TCR beta CDR3 regions, with RNA transcripts as the source. Researchers ran a first-round RT-PCR on the TCR CDR3 using the HTBI primer set. TCRdb called the multiplex PCR reads again in MiXCR, with one record for every CDR3 protein. The table has fewer than 750,000 distinct CDR3 sequences, 46% seen once. The sequence was obtained from a woman aged 18-29 years with Graves' hyperthyroidism. The rearrangement links TRBV11-2 to TRBJ1-6; D is unresolved. Material for sequencing was peripheral blood or thyroid tissue (not recorded which). As DNA, the CDR3 is TGTGCTACCCAATCATCGTATAATTCACCCCTCCACTTT. Amino acid sequence: CATQSSYNSPLHF.